This T cell receptor beta chain was documented in a study of cytomegalovirus exposure and HLA in healthy donors. Broader study findings: Usually a TCR sequence was rare, but some public TCRs were found in many donors. A later analysis reportedly found that, within productive TCRs, an Asian-associated ancestry cluster had fewer N-insertions than the mean observed across the approximately 660 donors. Prior analysis indicated that the majority of TCR beta V segments exhibited productivity approximately 87% or approximately 30% of the time.

Concerning this clone: Its antigen is unknown.

The PCR ran on 60 Vbeta and 13 Jbeta primers. In the original workflow: As a later analysis found, there were 78 million or so unique TCR beta chains, of which around 10 million were shared. Sequencing was performed with immunoSEQ multiplex PCR; in TCRdb, only in-frame clones are kept and a portion is missing. The DNA gave D and trimming, while V, J and clone size come from that table. The data hold roughly 150,000 clones, with 80% to 85% observed a single time. The CDR3 consists of 13 residues. Germline lookup yields CDR1 SQVTM and CDR2 ANQGSEA. Trimming took off 1 base at V and 8 bases at J, with 14 bases between the two ends.

The clonotype was recovered from a male donor in good health and CMV-seronegative. Sequencing was carried out using PBMCs. The V gene is TRBV29-1, the J gene TRBJ1-2; D is undetermined. This CDR3 reads CSVEVAYRPGYTF. In DNA form, the CDR3 reads TGCAGCGTTGAAGTGGCTTATCGTCCGGGCTACACCTTC.